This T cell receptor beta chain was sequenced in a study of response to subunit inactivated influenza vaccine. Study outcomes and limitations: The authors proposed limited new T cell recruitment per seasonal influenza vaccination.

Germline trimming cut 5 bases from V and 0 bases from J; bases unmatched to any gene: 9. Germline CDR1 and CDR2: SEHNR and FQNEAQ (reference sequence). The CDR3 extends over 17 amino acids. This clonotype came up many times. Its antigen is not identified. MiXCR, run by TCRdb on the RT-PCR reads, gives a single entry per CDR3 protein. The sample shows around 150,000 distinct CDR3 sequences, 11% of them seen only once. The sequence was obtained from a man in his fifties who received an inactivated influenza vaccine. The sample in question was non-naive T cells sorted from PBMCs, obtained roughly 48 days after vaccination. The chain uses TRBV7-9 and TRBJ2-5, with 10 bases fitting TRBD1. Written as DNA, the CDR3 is TGTGCCAGCAGCCCGGGAGGGACAGGGGCACACCAAGAGACCCAGTACTTC. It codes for CASSPGGTGAHQETQYF. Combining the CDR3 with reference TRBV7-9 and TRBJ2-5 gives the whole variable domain DTGVSQNPRHKITKRGQNVTFRCDPISEHNRLYWYRQTLGQGPEFLTYFQNEAQLEKSRLLSDRFSAERPKGSFSTLEIQRTEQGDSAMYLCASSPGGTGAHQETQYFGPGTRLLVL.